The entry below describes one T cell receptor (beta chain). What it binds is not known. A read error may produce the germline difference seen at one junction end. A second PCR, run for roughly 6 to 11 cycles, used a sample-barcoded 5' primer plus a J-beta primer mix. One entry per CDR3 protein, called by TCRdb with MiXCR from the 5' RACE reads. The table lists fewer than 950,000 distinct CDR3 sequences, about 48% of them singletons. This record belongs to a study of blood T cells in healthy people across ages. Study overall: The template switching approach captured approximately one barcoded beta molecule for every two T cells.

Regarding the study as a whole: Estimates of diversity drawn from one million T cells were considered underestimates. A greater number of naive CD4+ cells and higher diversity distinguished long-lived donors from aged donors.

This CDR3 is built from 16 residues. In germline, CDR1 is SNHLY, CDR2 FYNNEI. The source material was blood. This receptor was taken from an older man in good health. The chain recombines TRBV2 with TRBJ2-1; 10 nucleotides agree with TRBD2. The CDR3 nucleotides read TGTGCCAGCGGTGAAGCCCGTACTAGCGGGATCAATGAGCAGTTCTTC. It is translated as CASGEARTSGINEQFF. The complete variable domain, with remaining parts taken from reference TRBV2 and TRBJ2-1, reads EPEVTQTPSHQVTQMGQEVILRCVPISNHLYFYWYRQILGQKVEFLVSFYNNEISEKSEIFDDQFSVERPDGSNFTLKIRSTKLEDSAMYFCASGEARTSGINEQFFGPGTRLTVL.